This T cell receptor beta chain was found in a study of regulatory T cells in long-lasting Graves disease. The length of the CDR3 is 13 residues. Between the trimmed V and J ends, which lost 3 bases and 2 bases, there was a span of 11 bases. Looked up from germline, CDR1 is DFQATT and CDR2 is SNEGSKA (reference sequence). Findings and caveats of the study: Investigators studied peripheral blood only, not thyroid tissue.

Relying on iRepertoire HTBI primers and Arm-PCR of CDR3 regions, the team built TCR beta libraries. TCRdb redid the calling of the multiplex PCR reads with MiXCR, one entry per CDR3 protein. The table includes roughly 560,000 distinct CDR3 sequences, about 11% detected once. Stated time point: newly diagnosed GD, antithyroid drugs for less than 3 months. Researchers made the TCR library from RNA that was extracted from PBMCs. As for this clonotype: The antigen remains unidentified.

Separately, the same data were catalogued under a study of T cells in Graves' hyperthyroidism and ophthalmopathy. As that study records: First-round RT-PCR with HTBI primers amplified the TCR CDR3 region. Most clonotypes expanded in the thyroid (above 0.001) were also present in blood. Ophthalmopathy was predicted by the model a median of approximately six months ahead of onset.

The material sequenced was peripheral blood mononuclear cells (PBMCs), taken at new diagnosis, from a patient treated with antithyroid drugs. This receptor was taken from a woman in her twenties or thirties with Graves disease. The chain uses TRBV20-1 and TRBJ2-7, with D possibly being TRBD2 (5 bases). CDR3 region: CSASAREPYEQYF. As DNA, the CDR3 is TGCAGTGCTAGTGCCCGGGAACCCTACGAGCAGTACTTC.